This TCR beta chain comes out of a study of post-analysis software for immune sequencing data. Study information: The disease courses covered relapsing-remitting, secondary progressive and progressive-relapsing multiple sclerosis. Notes on the study in general: Strong co-clustering by F measure was seen for same-batch samples. There were five or six TRBV segments more frequent in patients than controls, and TRBV5-6, TRBV5-1 and TRBV20-1 were among them.

Unique molecular identifiers featured in each of the TCR beta cDNA libraries. TCRdb called the PCR reads again in MiXCR, with one record for every CDR3 protein. This sample has about half a million distinct CDR3 sequences; under 55% occur once, and the top ten carry 9.5% to 13%. This CDR3 spans 13 amino acids. CDR1 MGHRA and CDR2 YSYEKL come from the germline V gene. The V gene lost 6 bases and the J gene lost 1 base, with 9 bases spanning the gap. Comments on this clonotype: Its antigen is not identified.

This TCR was sampled from a girl between 10 and 17 years old with multiple sclerosis. Sequencing used blood. This chain links TRBV4-1 with TRBJ2-5; either TRBD1 or TRBD2 may fit D (5 bases each). CDR3 DNA sequence: TGCGCCAGCAGACTAGACAGCCAAGAGACCCAGTACTTC. Encoded protein: CASRLDSQETQYF.